The 13 T cell receptor beta chains presented below share a single source sample, sequenced in a study of graft-versus-host responses after intestinal transplantation. The study plated roughly 200,000 CFSE-labeled responders with roughly 200,000 irradiated, violet-dye-labeled stimulators. TCRdb keeps only in-frame clones here, not all; method: immunoSEQ multiplex PCR. Of about 4,900 clones in the sample, over 25% were seen once. The material was alloreactive CD8+ T cells from a mixed lymphocyte reaction culture, obtained before intestinal transplant. As for subset: CFSE-low proliferating T cells sorted from approximately 6-day pre-transplant mixed lymphocyte reaction (GvH or HvG direction). All receptors come from a human patient who received an intestinal transplant.

V gene TRBV6-1 combines with J gene TRBJ2-7; D might be TRBD2 (5 bases). The CDR3 totals 13 residues. Germline V CDR1 and CDR2: MNHNS, SASEGT. The germline V and J ends were trimmed by 2 bases and 2 bases, with 7 bases remaining between them. CDR3 DNA sequence: TGTGCCAGCAGTGAACGGGGTCCCTACGAGCAGTACTTC. Encoded protein: CASSERGPYEQYF.

This clone qualifies as large. The chain is built from TRBV7-9 and TRBJ2-3; D gene unclear. CDR1 SEHNR and CDR2 FQNEAQ come from the germline V gene (reference sequence). This CDR3 has 16 amino acids. Trimming pared 5 bases from V and 0 bases from J, leaving 15 bases between. The CDR3 loop reads CASSNVPSTSTDTQYF. The DNA for the CDR3 is TGTGCCAGCAGCAACGTTCCCTCTACTAGCACAGATACGCAGTATTTT.

CDR3 in amino acids: CASSQSNTGELFF. As DNA, the CDR3 is TGCGCCAGCAGTCAATCGAACACCGGGGAGCTGTTTTTT. The chain employs TRBV23-1 and TRBJ2-2; D not certain. TRBV23-1 is annotated as an ORF whose role is uncertain. V lost 0 bases and J 1 base, leaving 0 bases between the germline ends. There are 13 residues in the CDR3.

The V and J genes are TRBV6-9 and TRBJ2-3; 7 nucleotides line up with TRBD2. The V and J ends lost 3 bases and 1 base, in that order; junction bases with no gene match: 7. Germline assignment: CDR1 MNHGY and CDR2 SVAAGI. The CDR3 consists of 16 residues. The DNA for the CDR3 is TGTGCCAGCAGTTACACATCAGCGGGACGCACAGATACGCAGTATTTT. Amino acid sequence: CASSYTSAGRTDTQYF.

V and J are TRBV10-2 and TRBJ2-7, with TRBD1 as a possible D gene (6 bases). Germline lookup yields CDR1 WSHSY and CDR2 SAAADI. The CDR3 runs to 14 residues. V was clipped by 6 bases and J by 2 bases, with 14 bases between them. The CDR3 loop is CASSSGAATYEQYF. CDR3 DNA: TGCGCCAGCAGCTCAGGGGCGGCCACCTACGAGCAGTACTTC.

There are a few counts of this clone. This rearrangement joins TRBV6-1 to TRBJ2-7; D unclear. The germline CDR1 and CDR2 sequences are MNHNS and SASEGT. Trimming left V 8 bases short and J 2 bases short, with 13 bases between. This CDR3 spans 13 amino acids. The CDR3, as DNA: TGTGCCAGCGGTCCGGGCAGCACCTACGAGCAGTACTTC. It translates to CASGPGSTYEQYF.

This clone occurred a few times. The rearrangement uses TRBV2 and TRBJ2-1; 11 bases are shared with TRBD2. CDR1 SNHLY and CDR2 FYNNEI come from the germline V gene. CDR3 length: 11 residues. The CDR3 loop is CGLAGPNEQFF. DNA for the CDR3: TGTGGACTAGCGGGACCGAATGAGCAGTTCTTC.

In its sample, this clone was seen a few times. V and J are TRBV30 and TRBJ2-1; D unresolved. This CDR3 spans 11 amino acids. Germline-derived CDR1 and CDR2 are GTSNPN and SVGIG (reference sequence). V lost 4 bases to trimming and J lost 0 bases, with 1 base between them. CDR3 in DNA: TGTGCCTGGATCTCCTACAATGAGCAGTTCTTC. Translation gives CAWISYNEQFF.

In this sample, this clone turned up a few times. The chain joins TRBV4-2 to TRBJ2-1; TRBD1 might be the D (8 bases). V dropped 5 bases and J dropped 6 bases, with 14 bases sitting between them. The germline gives CDR1 LGHNA, CDR2 YNFKEQ. There are 14 residues in the CDR3. CDR3 nucleotide sequence: TGTGCCAGCAGCGACAGGGGAGGGAGCAATGAGCAGTTCTTC. As protein: CASSDRGGSNEQFF.

The table lists this clone with a few counts. The V and J genes are TRBV6-9 and TRBJ2-1; D unresolved. Germline V gene lookup returns CDR1 MNHGY and CDR2 SVAAGI. The CDR3 runs 13 residues. V was cut by 4 bases and J by 4 bases, with 8 bases left in between. CDR3 amino acids: CASSFDEYNEQFF. DNA for the CDR3: TGTGCCAGCAGTTTCGACGAGTACAATGAGCAGTTCTTC.

In its sample, this clone was seen a few times. CDR3 coding DNA: TGTGCCAGCAGCGGGGGTGGGGGAGGTCAGCCCCAGCATTTT. This sequence encodes CASSGGGGGQPQHF. This chain uses TRBV5-6 with TRBJ1-5; perhaps TRBD1 as D (5 bases). The CDR3 length is 14 residues. V lost 4 bases to trimming and J lost 6 bases, with 14 bases between them. Germline lookup yields CDR1 SGHDT and CDR2 YYEEEE.

The chain uses TRBV9 and TRBJ2-1; possibly TRBD2 for D (5 bases). CDR3 length equals 14 residues. Trimming took 3 bases from V and 5 from J, leaving 12 bases between them. Looked up from germline, CDR1 is SGDLS and CDR2 is YYNGEE. DNA of the CDR3: TGTGCCAGCAGCGCCGGGGAAACTGACAATGAGCAGTTCTTC. Its protein is CASSAGETDNEQFF.

This clone is labeled as medium-sized. The chain has TRBV28 and TRBJ2-7; 12 nucleotides align to TRBD1. The CDR3 loop spans 16 amino acids. Looked up from germline, CDR1 is MDHEN and CDR2 is SYDVKM. With 3 bases clipped from V and 3 bases from J, the junction kept 6 bases outside the gene matches. In DNA, the CDR3 is TGTGCCAGCAGTTTGGGGACAGGGGGCCTGATCTACGAGCAGTACTTC. Residues: CASSLGTGGLIYEQYF.